These T cell receptor beta chains were read from a single sample in a study of shared clonotypes between healthy human individuals. Some clones are missing from TCRdb's copy, which holds only in-frame ones; the method was immunoSEQ multiplex PCR. This table holds roughly 1 million clones, about 74% found once. The sample was memory CD4+ T cells sorted from blood. These receptors came from a man between 18 and 29 years old in good health. Both conserved end residues are trimmed from each CDR3.

V: TRBV21-1; CDR3: ASSKARGAATEAF
V: TRBV28; CDR3: ASFPTKQGSEAF
V: TRBV7-2; CDR3: ASSFRGGSNEQF
V: TRBV5-1; CDR3: ASSFEAANTGELF
V: TRBV25-1; CDR3: ASSEWGKGYEQY
V: TRBV6-1; CDR3: ASRKGDLLYEQY
V: TRBV2; CDR3: ASSPILTSSLIWTEAF
V: TRBV5-4; CDR3: ASSPEGQRNYGYT
V: TRBV28; CDR3: ASSWLGDQPQH
V: TRBV6-4; CDR3: ASSQGRDPRYNEQF
V: TRBV2; CDR3: ASCDQLLNTEAF
V: TRBV5-1; CDR3: ASSQSLGETQY
V: TRBV6-1; CDR3: ASSEAGLSSYEQY
V: TRBV7-2; CDR3: ASSLRPQYIGETQY
V: TRBV10-3; CDR3: AISARTSGRMYEQY
V: TRBV6-6; CDR3: ASKREGLTDTQY
V: TRBV7-8; CDR3: ASSHAEFRDAQETQY
V: TRBV10-1; CDR3: ASSLGTPGETQY
V: TRBV28; CDR3: ASSTRTGQY
V: TRBV9; CDR3: ASSVGGPGGSSYEQY
V: TRBV7-3; CDR3: ASSATPWETQY
V: TRBV16; CDR3: ASSQSSEGETQY
V: TRBV6-1; CDR3: ASSEVGEANEQY
V: TRBV5-1; CDR3: ASRLGLGETQY
V: TRBV19; CDR3: ASSIGSAVIGDGYT
V: TRBV7-8; CDR3: ASSLAHPSRGNTIY
V: TRBV7-6; CDR3: ASSSGTVSYEQY
V: TRBV27; CDR3: ASSRGQGAYEQY
V: TRBV6-5; CDR3: ASRQGLPGEKLF
V: TRBV14; CDR3: ASSRTWVYGYT
V: TRBV5-6; CDR3: ASRGFGGNTEAF
V: TRBV10-1; CDR3: ASSHGTGEGNTIY
V: TRBV5-1; CDR3: ASSLTVRQGKPYEQY
V: TRBV6-1; CDR3: ASSEGQGYGYT
V: TRBV2; CDR3: ASSLAGGQY
V: TRBV2; CDR3: ASSGGTGGGTEAF
V: TRBV28; CDR3: ASISQGRRTEAF
V: TRBV28; CDR3: ASSSRQGTDTQY
V: TRBV2; CDR3: ASSEAGGVIGDTQY
V: TRBV4-1; CDR3: ASSHPTGQGLEKLF
V: TRBV7-9; CDR3: ASSSQDTRLLYEQY
V: TRBV4-1; CDR3: ASSPAGGYYEQY
V: TRBV6-4; CDR3: AAVGWGKYEQY
V: TRBV5-6; CDR3: ASSLRASTNEKLF
V: TRBV11-2; CDR3: ASSLEWSPEQF
V: TRBV19; CDR3: ASSTRQGTYGYT
V: TRBV5-1; CDR3: ASSLYWNTEAF
V: TRBV6-1; CDR3: ASSERGPGVLNSPLH
V: TRBV13; CDR3: ASSSIGTSAVYEQY
V: TRBV5-4; CDR3: ASRNEWESETQY
V: TRBV6-6; CDR3: ASSYSSRRSGTEAF
V: TRBV2; CDR3: ASSGPGVSGGYT
V: TRBV4-1; CDR3: ASSLRGFDYGYT
V: TRBV11-1; CDR3: ASSPDGASYEQY